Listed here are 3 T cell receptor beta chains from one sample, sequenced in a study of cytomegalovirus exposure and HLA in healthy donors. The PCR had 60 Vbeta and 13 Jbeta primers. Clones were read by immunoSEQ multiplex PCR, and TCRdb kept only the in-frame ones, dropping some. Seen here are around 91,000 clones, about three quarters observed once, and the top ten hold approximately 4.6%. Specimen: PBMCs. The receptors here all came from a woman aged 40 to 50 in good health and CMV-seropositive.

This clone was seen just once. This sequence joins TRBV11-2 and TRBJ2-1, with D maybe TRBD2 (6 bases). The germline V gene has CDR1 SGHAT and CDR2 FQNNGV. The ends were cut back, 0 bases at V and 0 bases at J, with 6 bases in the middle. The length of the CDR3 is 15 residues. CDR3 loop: CASSLDSGSYNEQFF. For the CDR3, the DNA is TGTGCCAGCAGCTTAGATAGCGGCTCCTACAATGAGCAGTTCTTC. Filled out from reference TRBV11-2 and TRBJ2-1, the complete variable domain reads EAGVAQSPRYKIIEKRQSVAFWCNPISGHATLYWYQQILGQGPKLLIQFQNNGVVDDSQLPKDRFSAERLKGVDSTLKIQPAKLEDSAVYLCASSLDSGSYNEQFFGPGTRLTVL.

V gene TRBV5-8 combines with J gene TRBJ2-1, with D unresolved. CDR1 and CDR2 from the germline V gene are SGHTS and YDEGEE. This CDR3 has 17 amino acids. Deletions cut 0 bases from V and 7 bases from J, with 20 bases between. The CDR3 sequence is CASSLESSNPFTNEQFF. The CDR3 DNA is TGTGCCAGCAGCTTGGAGTCATCGAATCCCTTTACAAATGAGCAGTTCTTC.

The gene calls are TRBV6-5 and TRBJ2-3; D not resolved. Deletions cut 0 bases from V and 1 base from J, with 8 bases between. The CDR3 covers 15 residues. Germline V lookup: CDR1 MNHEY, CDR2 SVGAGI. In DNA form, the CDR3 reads TGTGCCAGCAGTTACTCGAGCGCGCGCACAGATACGCAGTATTTT. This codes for CASSYSSARTDTQYF.